Below are 6 T cell receptor beta chains sequenced from a single sample in a study of cytomegalovirus exposure and HLA in healthy donors (dated by TCRdb to the late 2010s). Library preparation was by the immunoSEQ multiplex PCR assay. For the multiplex PCR, a mixture combining 60 forward primers for TCR Vbeta segments and 13 reverse primers for TCR Jbeta segments was used. Held by TCRdb, this immuneACCESS table contains in-frame sequences only and omits some clones. Under half of the omission traces to an unresolved V gene where checked; the cause of the rest is unknown. The sample records some 120,000 clones, about 74% of which are singletons. Approximately 6% of the sample is in the top ten clones. The sequenced sample consisted of PBMCs. The receptors derive from a woman aged 50 to 65 in good health and CMV-seropositive.

This clone was found a few times. The V call is TRBV30, the J call TRBJ2-5; 8 bases line up with TRBD1. The CDR3 runs to 14 residues. The V gene end was trimmed by 8 bases and the J gene end by 2 bases; junction bases not matched to a gene: 10. CDR1 is GTSNPN, CDR2 SVGIG, per germline (reference sequence). CDR3 residues: CALTEGTGQETQYF. DNA for the CDR3: TGTGCCCTAACCGAGGGGACAGGTCAAGAGACCCAGTACTTC.

CDR3 region: CASSSGETTNQPQHF. CDR3 in DNA: TGTGCCAGCAGCTCCGGGGAGACCACTAATCAGCCCCAGCATTTT. This sequence joins TRBV7-9 and TRBJ1-5; D unresolved. The germline V and J ends were trimmed by 4 bases and 4 bases, with 14 bases remaining between them. CDR1 is SEHNR, CDR2 FQNEAQ, per germline (reference sequence). The CDR3 runs to 15 residues.

The rearrangement uses TRBV5-4 and TRBJ2-7; weak D call: TRBD1 (6 bases). The germline CDR1 and CDR2 sequences are SGHNT and YYREEE (reference sequence). V lost 5 bases to trimming and J lost 0 bases, with 15 bases between them. This CDR3 has 15 amino acids. The CDR3 sequence is CASRPDSPSSYEQYF. In DNA form, the CDR3 reads TGTGCCAGCAGACCGGACAGTCCCAGCTCCTACGAGCAGTACTTC.

The J gene is TRBJ1-2, the V gene TRBV19; the D gene is possibly TRBD1 (6 bases). Germline V CDR1 and CDR2: LNHDA, SQIVND (reference sequence). The CDR3 is 17 residues long. V shed 5 bases and J shed 4 bases, with 23 bases lying between them. The CDR3 DNA is TGTGCCAGTAGTGTCATAACAGGGACGGCAGGAGCCTATGGCTACACCTTC. Translated: CASSVITGTAGAYGYTF.

V and J are TRBV7-2 and TRBJ1-1; D is unresolved. There are 13 residues in the CDR3. Germline lookup yields CDR1 SGHTA and CDR2 FQGNSA. V lost 3 bases and J lost 1, with 6 bases in between. Written as DNA, the CDR3 is TGTGCCAGCAGCTTCACAGCGAACACTGAAGCTTTCTTT. Residues: CASSFTANTEAFF.

About this clone: At one boundary the junction diverges from the germline segment, which might be a read error. The CDR3 protein is CASTLPQETQYF. DNA of the CDR3: TGTGCCAGCACCTTACCTCAAGAGACCCAGTACTTC. This sequence joins TRBV7-9 and TRBJ2-5, with unresolved D. Germline-derived CDR1 and CDR2 are SEHNR and FQNEAQ (reference sequence). The CDR3 is 12 amino acids.